A single sample gave rise to the 16 T cell receptor beta chains below, sequenced in a study of long-term antiretroviral therapy in people with HIV. Version v3.0 of the immunoSEQ assay ran at survey level. Repertoires were generated with immunoSEQ multiplex PCR, while TCRdb's copy carries only in-frame clones and drops some. The sample includes about 33,000 clones, about 80% of them seen just once. The sample here was unsorted PBMCs, taken 2 years after starting antiretroviral therapy. These receptor sequences come from a woman aged 45-60 years with HIV.

V gene TRBV19 combines with J gene TRBJ1-2; weak D call: TRBD1 (5 bases). Trimming pared 0 bases from V and 4 bases from J, leaving 15 bases between. CDR1 is LNHDA and CDR2 is SQIVND in the germline V gene (reference sequence). CDR3 size: 16 residues. The CDR3 sequence: CASSIDLRAAGYGYTF. DNA for the CDR3: TGTGCCAGTAGTATAGATCTCAGGGCCGCTGGCTATGGCTACACCTTC. Together with reference TRBV19 and TRBJ1-2, the CDR3 gives the full variable domain: DGGITQSPKYLFRKEGQNVTLSCEQNLNHDAMYWYRQDPGQGLRLIYYSQIVNDFQKGDIAEGYSVSREKKESFPLTVTSAQKNPTAFYLCASSIDLRAAGYGYTFGSGTRLTVV.

The chain couples TRBV11-2 to TRBJ2-7; D is possibly TRBD1 or TRBD2 (6 bases each). The germline V gene has CDR1 SGHAT and CDR2 FQNNGV. V was pared by 5 bases and J by 3 bases, with 20 bases between. The CDR3 consists of 16 residues. The CDR3: CASSPQEGQGIYEQYV. The DNA for the CDR3 is TGTGCCAGCAGCCCACAGGAGGGGCAGGGGATCTACGAGCAGTACGTC.

The genes are TRBV5-1 and TRBJ2-3, with TRBD2 matching over 16 bases. Germline V CDR1 and CDR2: SGHRS, YFSETQ. Trimming at V came to 4 bases and at J to 4 bases, leaving 12 bases not matched to a gene. The CDR3 consists of 19 residues. The CDR3 loop is CASSLVPGLAGGLADTQYF. In DNA form, the CDR3 reads TGCGCCAGCAGCCTCGTCCCGGGACTAGCGGGGGGGTTGGCAGATACGCAGTATTTT.

V and J are TRBV7-2 and TRBJ1-2; D is possibly TRBD1 (6 bases). This CDR3 contains 13 residues. The germline gives CDR1 SGHTA, CDR2 FQGNSA. V was cut by 2 bases and J by 7 bases, with 11 bases left in between. The CDR3 DNA reads as TGTGCCAGCAGCTTAATGGGACAACTTGGCTACACCTTC. Its translation is CASSLMGQLGYTF. The entire variable domain, with the rest obtained from reference TRBV7-2 and TRBJ1-2, is as follows: GAGVSQSPSNKVTEKGKDVELRCDPISGHTALYWYRQSLGQGLEFLIYFQGNSAPDKSGLPSDRFSAERTGGSVSTLTIQRTQQEDSAVYLCASSLMGQLGYTFGSGTRLTVV.

This clone was observed a handful of times. The chain employs TRBV10-3 and TRBJ1-2; D uncertain. V lost 8 bases and J lost 3, with 7 bases in between. CDR1 and CDR2 (germline): ENHRY, SYGVKD. The CDR3 totals 11 residues. CDR3 bases: TGTGCCATCGGGCAGGACTATGGCTACACCTTC. Protein sequence: CAIGQDYGYTF.

The genes are TRBV6-5 and TRBJ2-3, with TRBD1 matching 10 bases. After removal of 6 bases from V and 6 bases from J, the junction contained 9 bases not matched to a gene. Germline V gene lookup returns CDR1 MNHEY and CDR2 SVGAGI. The CDR3 sequence is 15 residues long. The CDR3 DNA sequence: TGTGCCAGCAGCCGGACAGGGGGTGTTGCGGATACGCAGTATTTT. It is translated as CASSRTGGVADTQYF.

The gene calls are TRBV27 and TRBJ1-2; D ambiguous. The germline CDR1 and CDR2 sequences are MNHEY and SMNVEV (reference sequence). This CDR3 is built from 13 residues. V lost 5 bases, J lost 2 bases, and 9 bases lay in between. The CDR3 here is CASSRDPNYGYTF. The CDR3, as DNA: TGTGCCAGCAGTCGGGATCCAAACTATGGCTACACCTTC.

The rearrangement uses TRBV6-1 and TRBJ2-7, with 11 bases that match TRBD2. This CDR3 is built from 14 residues. Germline V CDR1 and CDR2: MNHNS, SASEGT. The V segment lost 7 bases and the J segment 6 bases; nucleotides outside the gene matches: 8. CDR3 DNA sequence: TGTGCCAGCATTTTTAGCGGGGGGGCCCGCGAGCAGTACTTC. This encodes CASIFSGGAREQYF.

The CDR3 region is CASSQRSWETQYF. The CDR3 region has the DNA TGTGCCAGCAGTCAGCGGTCGTGGGAGACCCAGTACTTC. This rearrangement joins TRBV6-5 to TRBJ2-5, with TRBD2 as a possible D gene (5 bases). The germline CDR1 and CDR2 sequences are MNHEY and SVGAGI. The CDR3 covers 13 residues. V was clipped by 5 bases and J by 5 bases, with 12 bases between them.

The chain links TRBV9 to TRBJ1-4, with D unclear. V was shortened by 0 bases and J by 7 bases, with 10 bases between the two germline ends. The CDR3 runs to 14 residues. Germline loops: CDR1 SGDLS, CDR2 YYNGEE. In DNA, the CDR3 is TGTGCCAGCAGCGTAGGGCAGCCTGGTGAAAAACTGTTTTTT. It encodes CASSVGQPGEKLFF.

The chain employs TRBV7-2 and TRBJ2-5; a weak D match, TRBD2 (8 bases). The germline V gene has CDR1 SGHTA and CDR2 FQGNSA. Deletions cut 5 bases from V and 5 bases from J, with 21 bases between. The CDR3 has 16 amino acids. The CDR3 spells CASSLIWSGGQETQYF. The CDR3 DNA follows: TGTGCCAGCAGCCTAATTTGGAGCGGGGGACAGGAGACCCAGTACTTC.

The rearrangement joins TRBV6-6 to TRBJ1-2; D is perhaps TRBD1 (5 bases). This CDR3 comprises 14 residues. Germline V CDR1 and CDR2: MNHNY, SVGAGI (reference sequence). The V end lost 5 bases, the J end lost 5 bases, and 15 bases lay between the germline ends. CDR3 in amino acids: CASSHTGTFYGYTF. The CDR3 DNA reads TGTGCCAGCAGTCACACCGGGACTTTTTATGGCTACACCTTC.

This clone has a single count. The chain has TRBV5-1 and TRBJ2-5, with 7 bases identical to TRBD2. Trimming removed 5 bases from V and 5 bases from J; junction bases left unmatched: 6. This CDR3 region has 13 residues. Germline-derived CDR1 and CDR2 are SGHRS and YFSETQ. The CDR3 is CASSGGVVETQYF. CDR3 nucleotides: TGCGCCAGCAGTGGGGGGGTGGTGGAGACCCAGTACTTC.

This chain uses TRBV7-9 with TRBJ2-1, with 10 nucleotides matching TRBD1. The CDR3 consists of 15 residues. Germline V CDR1 and CDR2: SEHNR, FQNEAQ (reference sequence). V dropped 6 bases and J dropped 5; count of bases not matched to a gene: 7. CDR3 residues: CASRRPGTGDNEQFF. The CDR3, as DNA: TGTGCCAGCAGGAGGCCCGGGACAGGGGACAATGAGCAGTTCTTC. The variable domain in full, with the rest retrieved from reference TRBV7-9 and TRBJ2-1, is DTGVSQNPRHKITKRGQNVTFRCDPISEHNRLYWYRQTLGQGPEFLTYFQNEAQLEKSRLLSDRFSAERPKGSFSTLEIQRTEQGDSAMYLCASRRPGTGDNEQFFGPGTRLTVL.

As for this clone: The junction and the germline gene differ at one end; a read error may be behind it. J is TRBJ2-1 and V is TRBV29-1; D is unclear. Germline CDR1 reads SQVTM; CDR2 reads ANQGSEA. The CDR3 is made up of 13 amino acids. The CDR3 region has the DNA TGCAGCGTTGACTTGAGCTCCTACAATGGGCAGTTCTTC. Translating it yields CSVDLSSYNGQFF.

This clone is a singleton in its sample. The chain links TRBV4-1 to TRBJ2-5; no firm D call. The CDR3 has 14 residues. Germline V gene data show CDR1 as MGHRA and CDR2 as YSYEKL. The V and J ends lost 0 bases and 2 bases respectively, with 7 bases between them. The DNA for the CDR3 is TGCGCCAGCAGCCAAGATCTGGAACAAGAGACCCAGTACTTC. Protein: CASSQDLEQETQYF.